This TCR beta chain was captured in a study of beta chain features in type 1 diabetes. Trimming took off 1 base at V and 1 base at J, with 11 bases between the two ends. In germline, CDR1 is GTSNPN, CDR2 SVGIG (reference sequence). The CDR3 runs to 15 residues. To note about this clone: The antigen remains undetermined.

TCRB transcripts that were expressed got sequenced, as all of the isolated RNA had been reverse transcribed. This table comes from immunoSEQ multiplex PCR, and its TCRdb copy is limited to in-frame clones, with some not included. The sample carries roughly 150,000 clones, roughly 63% recorded once. Each sorted population was over 98% pure. Findings and caveats of the study: In all four CD4+ subsets, TCRB CDR3 length was significantly, moderately reduced in type 1 diabetes. PCR could preferentially amplify shorter templates, alike in patients and controls.

Specimen: naive CD4+ T cells from blood. The V call is TRBV30, the J call TRBJ1-5; no definite D call. The TCR originated in a young man with type 1 diabetes. The CDR3 nucleotides read TGTGCCTGGAGTGGACCGGGCCTGAGCAATCAGCCCCAGCATTTT. Translated: CAWSGPGLSNQPQHF.